This T cell receptor beta chain was retrieved from a study of long-term antiretroviral therapy in people with HIV (dated by TCRdb to the early 2020s). Notes on the research overall: The earliest samples were collected approximately a decade before the 2015 WHO recommendation for immediate ART, a period when ART was typically delayed until CD4 counts fell. This retrospective serial study examined whether starting ART and sustained HIV suppression were associated with changes in the composition and diversity of the TRB repertoire in peripheral blood. From some 28 adults with confirmed HIV infection, the cohort provided approximately 190 cryopreserved PBMC samples, gathered serially across a mean of around 6 years (range 1-12). Of the 30 participants with HIV, about twelve were female. Test extractions of a monoclonal T-cell line alongside about 35 polyclonal samples showed no cross-contamination during QIAcube processing.

Comments on this clone: Its antigen is unknown. The record has no base qualities; no much larger clone is one base away.

Inclusion was restricted to participants for whom at least one PBMC sample before ART initiation and at least two post-ART samples were available. Treatment was received in the United States of America by all participants with HIV. Cryopreserved samples of roughly 0.85-11 million PBMC were thawed and washed before DNA extraction. At the time of the earliest PBMC sample, participants with HIV were aged between about 23 and 55 years. Per participant, PBMC samples came from 1-4 timepoints prior to ART initiation and 2-8 timepoints following ART initiation, for a median of 7 samples. Serial HIV viral load, CD4+ T-cell count, ART history and demographic data were obtained for every participant. Genomic DNA was extracted from unsorted PBMC with a Qiagen kit on a QIAcube, processed in batches of 12 samples. Sequencing of the TRB variable region was done with the immunoSEQ hsTCRB v3.0 assay at survey level resolution. TRB sequencing targeted a depth of about 40,000-50,000 T-cell genomes per sample. TRB libraries were pooled and sequenced on an Illumina MiSeq using a v3 150-cycle kit. In the authors' own workflow: Repertoire analysis was run in R within a reproducible Nextflow workflow that covered QC, data transformation and analysis. Custom analyses were implemented in LymphoSeq2, an R package for AIRR-Seq data exploration. A handful of samples that yielded fewer than 5000 total TRB sequences were excluded, so that around 190 HIV repertoires were analyzed. Of the 188 retained HIV repertoires, about 60 were collected before and more than 120 after ART initiation. Repertoires were downsampled to 5000 TRB nucleotide sequences, and summary statistics were averaged over 100 downsampling iterations. Only TRB sequences with CDR3 regions of at least seven amino acids were retained for analysis. A Shannon entropy-derived clonality score and the Gini coefficient were used to measure diversity. In repertoire networks, the top 5000 CDR3 amino acid sequences were linked whenever an edit distance of one separated two sequences. GLIPH2 predicted antigen specificity groups and MHC restriction for TRB CDR3 amino acid sequences. To flag known CMV, EBV, HIV or tissue antigen associations, CDR3 amino acid sequences were matched against VDJdb and McPAS-TCR. Pre-ART, post-ART and control groups were compared with Wilcoxon signed-rank tests and Holm-Bonferroni correction. TCRdb carries this immuneACCESS record with in-frame sequences only. Its versions omit some clonotypes, under half of them owing to an unresolved V gene in the studies checked, with the rest unexplained. V, J and clone size derive from that table, while D and trimming were established from the DNA sequence. The sample records more than 30,000 clones, about 80% of which are singletons. The ten largest clones represent 7.9% of the sample.

On the study overall, not on this receptor specifically: Starting ART was linked to a significant rise in TRB diversity, yet even after long-term ART the diversity remained significantly lower than in transplant donor controls. Inferences about post-ART repertoire changes were limited because no data were available on ART adherence, viral resistance or therapy changes. Expanded TRB clones identified before ART initiation dominated the repertoire across all time points, though the dominance fluctuated and decreased in many PLHIV after ART. Owing to limited PBMC availability, only the TCR beta chain was sequenced, without alpha chain pairing. Because pre-ART samples had limited cell numbers, unsorted PBMC were profiled rather than sorted CD4+ and CD8+ T cells. Narrower CDR3 length ranges were observed in HIV repertoires than in controls, and an antigen-experienced repertoire with only a slight naive shift after ART was suggested by the network structure. The samples span the years 2004 to 2017, and the ART regimens used at that time may not be as effective as current regimens.

There are 15 amino acids in the CDR3, from cysteine to phenylalanine inclusive. Solely the CDR3 DNA is kept, with 45 bases framed from the first base. The sequenced sample was unsorted PBMCs, obtained 0.4 years before starting antiretroviral therapy. This receptor chain uses TRBV12-2 and TRBJ2-5; the D call TRBD2 from the table was never checked on the DNA. TRBV12-2 is listed as a pseudogene. This clonotype was sampled from a man in his late teens or twenties with HIV. The CDR3 reads CASRLAGGGRETQYF. The bases read TGTGCAAGTCGCTTAGCGGGAGGAGGGAGGGAGACCCAGTACTTC.